The 32 T cell receptor beta chains below come from one sample, sequenced in a study of CD8 T cells in ankylosing spondylitis. In TCRdb, the 5' RACE reads were re-called with MiXCR into one record per CDR3 protein. This repertoire shows 180,000 or so distinct CDR3 sequences, around a tenth found once; its top ten account for approximately 32%. Sequenced material: blood, either unsorted or a sorted T cell fraction (not recorded which). The receptors were sampled from a male donor with ankylosing spondylitis or in good health (not recorded which).

In its sample, this clonotype was seen a few times. As DNA, the CDR3 is TGTGCCAGCACGCCCGGGACAGGGGCTTACGAGCAGTACTTC. Its protein is CASTPGTGAYEQYF. J is TRBJ2-7 and V is TRBV7-9; the match to TRBD1 covers 10 bases. The trim removed 7 bases at V and 4 bases at J, leaving 7 bases unmatched. The length of the CDR3 is 14 residues. CDR1 is SEHNR and CDR2 is FQNEAQ in the germline V gene (reference sequence).

The chain combines TRBV7-2 with TRBJ2-7; 13 bases line up with TRBD2. V lost 5 bases, J lost 6 bases, and 7 bases stayed unmatched. CDR1 SGHTA and CDR2 FQGNSA come from the germline V gene. The length of the CDR3 is 15 residues. The DNA of the CDR3 is TGTGCCAGCAGCCCAATGAGGACTAGCGGGGGCGAGCAGTACTTC. It yields the protein CASSPMRTSGGEQYF.

Comments on this clonotype: Germline is not matched at one junction end, which may reflect a read error. V gene TRBV6-1 combines with J gene TRBJ1-5; tentatively, D is TRBD1 (5 bases). CDR1 is MNHNS and CDR2 is SASEGT in the germline V gene. This CDR3 is built from 13 residues. Here the CDR3 DNA reads TGTGCCGGCAGTGGTAGCAGGGTCCAGCCCCAGCATTTT. Its translation is CAGSGSRVQPQHF.

In its sample, this clonotype was seen many times. The CDR3 loop reads CASSLGLRQINTDTQYF. The CDR3 coding sequence is TGCGCCAGCAGCTTAGGGTTGCGACAAATAAACACAGATACGCAGTATTTT. The chain joins TRBV5-1 to TRBJ2-3; the D is unclear. Trimming removed 2 bases from V and 2 bases from J, with 18 bases in between. This CDR3 contains 17 residues. CDR1 and CDR2 (germline): SGHRS, YFSETQ.

V and J are TRBV7-2 and TRBJ2-3; D not resolved. CDR1 is SGHTA and CDR2 is FQGNSA in the germline V gene. The CDR3 loop spans 16 amino acids. Trimming pared 0 bases from V and 4 bases from J, leaving 14 bases between. The CDR3 nucleotides read TGTGCCAGCAGCTTAGCGGTGCTAATCGTGCCAGATACGCAGTATTTT. It translates to CASSLAVLIVPDTQYF. The variable domain in full, with the rest retrieved from reference TRBV7-2 and TRBJ2-3, is GAGVSQSPSNKVTEKGKDVELRCDPISGHTALYWYRQSLGQGLEFLIYFQGNSAPDKSGLPSDRFSAERTGGSVSTLTIQRTQQEDSAVYLCASSLAVLIVPDTQYFGPGTRLTVL.

This clonotype came up many times. V is TRBV4-1 and J is TRBJ2-6; D possibly corresponds to TRBD1 (5 bases). This CDR3 has 17 residues. The V end lost 2 bases, the J end lost 3 bases, and 14 bases lay between the germline ends. Germline lookup yields CDR1 MGHRA and CDR2 YSYEKL. In DNA, the CDR3 is TGCGCCAGCAGCCAACATCCCTCAGGGCTTGGGGCCAACGTCCTGACTTTC. This gives the protein CASSQHPSGLGANVLTF.

This clonotype was seen just once. This sequence may be a read error, since a much larger clone differs from it by one base. The rearrangement joins TRBV10-3 to TRBJ2-1, with 9 bases lining up with TRBD1. The CDR3 extends over 15 amino acids. The V gene's germline CDR1 is ENHRY and CDR2 SYGVKD. V shed 4 bases, J shed 8 bases, and the junction held 9 bases outside the gene matches. The CDR3 DNA sequence: TGTGCCATCAGTGTAGTCGGACAGGGGCCCGATGAGCAGTTCTTC. It specifies CAISVVGQGPDEQFF.

In its sample, this clonotype was seen many times. Here the CDR3 reads CASSEALAGYYEQYF. CDR3 coding DNA: TGTGCCAGCAGTGAGGCCCTAGCGGGATACTACGAGCAGTACTTC. The chain combines TRBV2 with TRBJ2-7, with 9 bases fitting TRBD2. J was trimmed by 3 bases and V by 3 bases; bases with no gene match: 6. The length of the CDR3 is 15 residues. The germline V gene encodes CDR1 SNHLY and CDR2 FYNNEI.

V and J are TRBV4-1 and TRBJ2-2, with TRBD1 as a possible D gene (6 bases). Germline V gene data show CDR1 as MGHRA and CDR2 as YSYEKL. The CDR3 runs to 16 residues. Trimming pared 1 base from V and 6 bases from J, leaving 15 bases between. CDR3 protein: CASSQVQGQWAGELFF. As DNA, the CDR3 is TGCGCCAGCAGCCAAGTCCAGGGGCAGTGGGCCGGGGAGCTGTTTTTT.

This sequence joins TRBV10-3 and TRBJ1-1; D is unclear. The germline V gene encodes CDR1 ENHRY and CDR2 SYGVKD. This CDR3 is 16 amino acids long. V lost 0 bases to trimming and J lost 1 base, with 12 bases between them. CDR3 nucleotides: TGTGCCATCAGTGAGTCGACTCTGAGGAGGAACACTGAAGCTTTCTTT. Amino acids: CAISESTLRRNTEAFF.

This clonotype was seen repeatedly, ten times or more. The chain employs TRBV5-1 and TRBJ2-1, with TRBD2 matching over 14 bases. Germline V gene sequence: CDR1 SGHRS, CDR2 YFSETQ. Germline trimming cut 5 bases from V and 12 bases from J; bases unmatched to any gene: 4. This CDR3 is 13 amino acids long. CDR3 sequence reads: CASRGTSGGTQFF. The CDR3 coding sequence is TGCGCCAGCAGGGGGACTAGCGGGGGAACGCAGTTCTTC.

This clonotype was recorded at least ten times. The chain joins TRBV28 to TRBJ1-5, with 7 bases fitting TRBD1. Germline assignment: CDR1 MDHEN and CDR2 SYDVKM. The trim removed 7 bases at V and 4 bases at J, leaving 10 bases unmatched. This CDR3 spans 15 amino acids. The CDR3 coding sequence is TGTGCCAGCAACACACAGGGGTACGGGAATCAGCCCCAGCATTTT. It specifies CASNTQGYGNQPQHF.

V usage is TRBV5-1 and J usage is TRBJ1-1, with TRBD1 matching 8 bases. After removal of 3 bases from V and 1 base from J, the junction contained 8 bases not matched to a gene. The CDR3 is 16 residues long. Per the germline V gene, CDR1 is SGHRS and CDR2 is YFSETQ. The DNA of the CDR3 is TGCGCCAGCAGCTCCAGACAGGGGAGTTCGAACACTGAAGCTTTCTTT. Its translation is CASSSRQGSSNTEAFF.

This clonotype was seen at least ten times. The chain has TRBV5-8 and TRBJ2-3; D unresolved. V was pared by 0 bases and J by 1 base, with 3 bases between. Germline CDR1 is SGHTS and CDR2 is YDEGEE. This CDR3 region has 13 residues. The CDR3 protein is CASSLVGTDTQYF. The CDR3 DNA reads as TGTGCCAGCAGCTTGGTGGGCACAGATACGCAGTATTTT.

There are many counts of this clonotype. The V gene is TRBV20-1, the J gene TRBJ2-1; 7 nucleotides line up with TRBD1. V lost 5 bases to trimming and J lost 5 bases; unmatched junction nucleotides: 6. Germline lookup yields CDR1 DFQATT and CDR2 SNEGSKA (reference sequence). CDR3 length equals 13 residues. The CDR3 sequence is CSARNRGDNEQFF. CDR3 DNA sequence: TGCAGTGCTCGCAACAGGGGTGACAATGAGCAGTTCTTC.

This clonotype was recorded many times. CDR3 region: CSASIPGRPNEQFF. The CDR3 DNA sequence: TGCAGTGCTAGCATCCCGGGACGTCCCAATGAGCAGTTCTTC. J is TRBJ2-1 and V is TRBV20-1; D is possibly TRBD1 or TRBD2 (5 bases each). The CDR3 covers 14 residues. V was cut by 3 bases and J by 6 bases, with 15 bases left in between. Germline V lookup: CDR1 DFQATT, CDR2 SNEGSKA (reference sequence).

This clonotype was seen many times. This rearrangement joins TRBV2 to TRBJ2-7; D might be TRBD1 (5 bases). Per the germline V gene, CDR1 is SNHLY and CDR2 is FYNNEI. V shed 5 bases and J shed 0 bases, with 11 bases lying between them. This CDR3 region has 14 residues. CDR3 nucleotides: TGTGCCAGCAGTCCTCAGACAGTCTCCTACGAGCAGTACTTC. This gives the protein CASSPQTVSYEQYF.

The CDR3 region has the DNA TGCGCCAGCAGCTTGGAGGCAGGGGAGGACACTGAAGCTTTCTTT. As protein: CASSLEAGEDTEAFF. J is TRBJ1-1 and V is TRBV5-1; a weak D match, TRBD1 (6 bases). Trimming shortened V by 0 bases and J by 3 bases, and 12 bases separated the two germline ends. This CDR3 spans 15 amino acids. The germline V gene encodes CDR1 SGHRS and CDR2 YFSETQ.

This clonotype was counted ten times or more. The chain recombines TRBV3-1 with TRBJ1-6; D gene uncertain. Trimming stripped 1 base from V and 7 bases from J, with 11 bases between. The germline V gene has CDR1 LGHDT and CDR2 YNNKEL (reference sequence). The CDR3 length is 15 residues. The CDR3, as DNA: TGTGCCAGCAGCCAAGTGGGTAATCCCAATTCACCCCTCCACTTT. It is translated as CASSQVGNPNSPLHF. Full variable domain (remainder filled in from reference TRBV3-1 and TRBJ1-6): DTAVSQTPKYLVTQMGNDKSIKCEQNLGHDTMYWYKQDSKKFLKIMFSYNNKELIINETVPNRFSPKSPDKAHLNLHINSLELGDSAVYFCASSQVGNPNSPLHFGNGTRLTVT.

A few counts support this clonotype. The V gene is TRBV5-1, the J gene TRBJ2-5, with TRBD2 identical over 11 bases. Germline lookup yields CDR1 SGHRS and CDR2 YFSETQ. The CDR3 contains 17 residues. Trimming cost V 4 bases and J 5 bases; bases outside gene matches: 13. The CDR3 DNA reads as TGCGCCAGCAGCCGTCTAGCGGGGGGCTCCAAATGGGAGACCCAGTACTTC. It is translated as CASSRLAGGSKWETQYF.

In this sample, this clonotype turned up many times. The CDR3 DNA follows: TGCGCCAGCAGAAACACCCGGGACAGCCATAATTCACCCCTCCACTTT. Amino acid sequence: CASRNTRDSHNSPLHF. The V gene is TRBV5-1, the J gene TRBJ1-6; 7 nucleotides align to TRBD1. The CDR3 is made up of 16 amino acids. Germline CDR1 reads SGHRS; CDR2 reads YFSETQ. J lost 5 bases, V lost 5 bases, and 10 bases had no gene match.

This clonotype was detected many times. This chain links TRBV7-6 with TRBJ1-1; D unresolved. Per germline, CDR1 SGHVS and CDR2 FNYEAQ. V was clipped by 6 bases and J by 3 bases, with 17 bases between them. The CDR3 has 15 amino acids. CDR3: CASRLDVFGYTEAFF. The CDR3 DNA reads as TGTGCCAGCAGACTTGACGTGTTTGGATACACTGAAGCTTTCTTT.

This clonotype was recorded once. Germline is not matched at one junction end, which may reflect a read error. The chain is built from TRBV12-3 or TRBV12-4 and TRBJ2-3; TRBD1 matches at 8 bases. The CDR3 sequence is 14 residues long. The CDR3 loop is CASRTRQGLDRQYF. As DNA, the CDR3 is TGTGCCAGCAGAACCCGACAGGGGTTAGATAGGCAGTATTTT.

V is TRBV11-3 and J is TRBJ2-7, with no clear D. CDR3 size: 12 residues. Germline CDR1 SGHNT, CDR2 YENEEA. V lost 1 base and J lost 5, with 6 bases in between. CDR3 loop: CASSLGANEQYF. The CDR3 region has the DNA TGTGCCAGCAGCTTAGGGGCCAACGAGCAGTACTTC.

This clonotype was found many times. The J gene is TRBJ2-7, the V gene TRBV29-1, with 9 bases fitting TRBD1. CDR3 length equals 13 residues. Germline V CDR1 and CDR2: SQVTM, ANQGSEA. V lost 5 bases to trimming and J lost 4 bases; unmatched junction nucleotides: 6. CDR3 coding DNA: TGCAGCGTTCGTAAGGGACAGGGATACGAGCAGTACTTC. Translation: CSVRKGQGYEQYF.

This clonotype was seen many times. This chain uses TRBV11-3 with TRBJ1-3; D is possibly TRBD1 (6 bases). Germline V gene sequence: CDR1 SGHNT, CDR2 YENEEA. The CDR3 spans 13 residues. Trimming removed 3 bases at V and 8 bases at J, with 11 bases between. CDR3 nucleotides: TGTGCCAGCAGCTTCACACAGGGCCACACCATATATTTT. Translated, it gives CASSFTQGHTIYF.

This chain connects TRBV14 to TRBJ2-5; D not resolved. Trimming removed 6 bases from V and 8 bases from J, with 13 bases in between. Germline loops: CDR1 SGHDN, CDR2 FVKESK. The CDR3 spans 12 residues. CDR3 coding DNA: TGTGCCAGCAGTGGGCCCGCGCTAACCCAGTACTTC. It specifies CASSGPALTQYF.

This clonotype was observed many times. The chain joins TRBV9 to TRBJ2-3; D unclear. Germline-derived CDR1 and CDR2 are SGDLS and YYNGEE. Between the trimmed V and J ends, which lost 0 bases and 4 bases, there was a span of 6 bases. CDR3 size: 13 residues. The CDR3 is CASSVAFSDTQYF. The CDR3 DNA follows: TGTGCCAGCAGCGTAGCTTTTTCAGATACGCAGTATTTT.

This clonotype was seen at least ten times. The rearrangement joins TRBV5-1 to TRBJ1-3; perhaps TRBD1 as D (5 bases). Trimming left V 3 bases short and J 2 bases short, with 15 bases between. The CDR3 spans 16 residues. Germline values: CDR1 SGHRS, CDR2 YFSETQ. Here the CDR3 reads CASSSGPGTPGNTIYF. In DNA form, the CDR3 reads TGCGCCAGCAGCTCCGGGCCCGGGACCCCTGGAAACACCATATATTTT.

This clonotype was counted ten times or more. The chain carries TRBV10-2 and TRBJ2-3; D gene unclear. Trimming removed 7 bases at V and 7 bases at J, with 21 bases between. The CDR3 is 15 residues long. In germline, CDR1 is WSHSY, CDR2 SAAADI. CDR3 in DNA: TGCGCCAGCAATTCTGGGAAGAAGGATGGTCATACGCAGTATTTT. Its translation is CASNSGKKDGHTQYF.

V and J are TRBV12-3 or TRBV12-4 and TRBJ2-1; D is undetermined. Between the trimmed V and J ends, which lost 4 bases and 8 bases, there was a span of 3 bases. The CDR3 covers 10 residues. In nucleotides, the CDR3 is TGTGCCAGCAGTTGGGATGAGCAGTTCTTC. Its protein product is CASSWDEQFF.

The chain combines TRBV6-2 or TRBV6-3 with TRBJ2-7, with 9 bases identical to TRBD1. This CDR3 is 14 amino acids long. Germline V CDR1 and CDR2: MNHEY, SVGEGT. Unmatched junction bases numbered 3, after V lost 4 bases and J lost 2 bases. This CDR3 is CASSSRDRAYEQYF. CDR3 DNA: TGTGCCAGCAGTTCCCGGGACAGGGCCTACGAGCAGTACTTC.